The 19 T cell receptor beta chains presented below share a single source sample, sequenced in a study of T cells of healthy individuals. Each CDR3 protein gets one entry after TCRdb re-called the 5' RACE reads with MiXCR. The sample lists 85,000 to 100,000 distinct CDR3 sequences; 15% to 20% were seen once. The receptors were sampled from a human donor in good health.

In its sample, this clonotype was seen a few times. This sequence joins TRBV21-1 and TRBJ1-2; the D call of TRBD1 is as the table states it, not checked on the DNA. TRBV21-1 is assigned pseudogene status. The CDR3 totals 12 residues. Here the CDR3 reads CASGGTTIGYTF. Here the CDR3 DNA reads TGTGCCAGCGGGGGCACCACTATAGGCTACACCTTC.

The chain combines TRBV15 with TRBJ2-2; D unresolved. Looked up from germline, CDR1 is LNHNV and CDR2 is YYDKDF (reference sequence). Trimming cost V 3 bases and J 1 base, with 12 bases left between them. This CDR3 contains 16 residues. The CDR3 region has the DNA TGTGCCACCAGCAGGTACGGATTGATGAACACCGGGGAGCTGTTTTTT. It yields the protein CATSRYGLMNTGELFF.

The rearrangement joins TRBV4-3 to TRBJ1-4; 8 bases align to TRBD1. This CDR3 has 16 residues. Germline V gene data show CDR1 as LGHNA and CDR2 as YSLEER. V lost 4 bases to trimming and J lost 7 bases; unmatched junction nucleotides: 11. CDR3 residues: CASSLLLGTGGEKLFF. In DNA form, the CDR3 reads TGCGCCAGCAGCCTCCTCCTAGGGACAGGAGGTGAAAAACTGTTTTTT.

This clonotype was seen more than once but under ten times. The CDR3 DNA reads TGTGCCAGCAGCACCAGACTAGCGGGAGGGAGTGAGCAGTTCTTC. Amino acids: CASSTRLAGGSEQFF. The chain has TRBV11-2 and TRBJ2-1, with 14 bases matching TRBD2. J was trimmed by 9 bases and V by 5 bases; bases with no gene match: 6. CDR1 SGHAT and CDR2 FQNNGV come from the germline V gene. This CDR3 comprises 15 residues. Full variable domain (missing parts from reference TRBV11-2 and TRBJ2-1): EAGVAQSPRYKIIEKRQSVAFWCNPISGHATLYWYQQILGQGPKLLIQFQNNGVVDDSQLPKDRFSAERLKGVDSTLKIQPAKLEDSAVYLCASSTRLAGGSEQFFGPGTRLTVL.

This clonotype was found a few times. The genes are TRBV7-2 and TRBJ1-1; no clear D gene. V lost 0 bases, J lost 3 bases, and 8 bases lay in between. The CDR3 runs 14 residues. Germline V lookup: CDR1 SGHTA, CDR2 FQGNSA. This CDR3 reads CASSLAKGYTEAFF. CDR3 nucleotides: TGTGCCAGCAGCTTAGCGAAGGGTTACACTGAAGCTTTCTTT.

This clonotype turned up a few times. The chain carries TRBV20-1 and TRBJ1-2; tentative D call: TRBD1 (6 bases). Trimming stripped 6 bases from V and 6 bases from J, with 14 bases between. This CDR3 contains 12 residues. Per the germline V gene, CDR1 is DFQATT and CDR2 is SNEGSKA (reference sequence). Written as DNA, the CDR3 is TGCAGTGCCGGAGGGGGGGCGGATGGCTACACCTTC. This encodes CSAGGGADGYTF.

This clonotype was seen a handful of times. The rearrangement uses TRBV29-1 and TRBJ2-3, with D possibly TRBD1 on 6 matching bases. CDR1 is SQVTM and CDR2 is ANQGSEA in the germline V gene. The CDR3 runs to 11 residues. The V and J ends lost 5 bases and 6 bases respectively, with 9 bases between them. The CDR3 here is CSVMGADTQYF. The CDR3 DNA reads TGCAGCGTTATGGGGGCCGATACGCAGTATTTT.

The sample holds many counts of this clonotype. The V call is TRBV7-3, the J call TRBJ2-2; TRBD2 matches 14 bases. The CDR3 contains 16 residues. The ends lost 4 bases at V and 5 bases at J; junction bases unmatched: 3. Germline CDR1 and CDR2: SGHTA and FQGTGA. Here the CDR3 reads CASSSGLAGGTGELFF. The CDR3 coding sequence is TGTGCCAGCAGCTCAGGACTAGCGGGAGGAACCGGGGAGCTGTTTTTT.

The chain carries TRBV11-1 and TRBJ1-1, with 7 positions matching TRBD1. This CDR3 region has 14 residues. J gave up 6 bases and V 6 bases, and 10 bases lay outside the gene matches. CDR1 is SGHAT and CDR2 is FQDESV in the germline V gene (reference sequence). CDR3 sequence: CASSSNRGPPEAFF. In DNA, the CDR3 is TGTGCCAGCAGTTCGAACAGGGGCCCCCCTGAAGCTTTCTTT.

This clonotype came up a few times. CDR3 region: CASSGKVTGLNTEAFF. CDR3 nucleotides: TGTGCCAGCAGCGGGAAAGTGACAGGGCTGAACACTGAAGCTTTCTTT. The J gene is TRBJ1-1, the V gene TRBV7-9; TRBD1 aligns across 7 bases. Germline CDR1 reads SEHNR; CDR2 reads FQNEAQ (reference sequence). The trim removed 5 bases at V and 0 bases at J, leaving 9 bases unmatched. The CDR3 runs 16 residues.

This chain joins TRBV6-5 and TRBJ2-1; the D gene is possibly TRBD2 (7 bases). The CDR3 runs 14 residues. Trimming shortened V by 6 bases and J by 10 bases, and 19 bases separated the two germline ends. From germline, CDR1 is MNHEY and CDR2 SVGAGI. The CDR3 loop reads CASRDPRGAREQFF. The CDR3 DNA is TGTGCCAGCAGGGATCCTCGGGGGGCGAGAGAGCAGTTCTTC.

Ten or more counts support this clonotype. The chain recombines TRBV9 with TRBJ1-5; D perhaps matches TRBD1 (5 bases). The germline V gene encodes CDR1 SGDLS and CDR2 YYNGEE. This CDR3 spans 15 amino acids. V dropped 3 bases and J dropped 4 bases, with 14 bases sitting between them. CDR3 nucleotides: TGTGCCAGCAGCGCCTCCGACAGATCTAATCAGCCCCAGCATTTT. Translated, it gives CASSASDRSNQPQHF.

This clonotype showed up just a few times. The genes are TRBV9 and TRBJ2-7; 10 positions match TRBD1. The CDR3 covers 15 residues. Trimming took 3 bases from V and 5 from J; bases not matched to a gene: 8. The germline V gene encodes CDR1 SGDLS and CDR2 YYNGEE. This chain's CDR3 is CASSAAGTGAHEQYF. The CDR3 bases are TGTGCCAGCAGCGCCGCAGGGACAGGGGCCCACGAGCAGTACTTC.

This rearrangement joins TRBV10-3 to TRBJ2-3; 10 bases map to TRBD2. V dropped 8 bases and J dropped 1; count of bases not matched to a gene: 0. The CDR3 has 13 residues. CDR1 and CDR2 from the germline V gene are ENHRY and SYGVKD. The CDR3 DNA reads as TGTGCCATCGGGACTAGCGGCACAGATACGCAGTATTTT. This sequence encodes CAIGTSGTDTQYF.

This clonotype was recorded a few times. This chain links TRBV12-3 or TRBV12-4 with TRBJ2-1, with 12 bases fitting TRBD2. Trimming took 3 bases from V and 9 from J; bases not matched to a gene: 3. This CDR3 is 14 amino acids long. In DNA, the CDR3 is TGTGCCAGCAGTTTGACTAGCGGGGGTACTGAGCAGTTCTTC. This sequence encodes CASSLTSGGTEQFF.

The chain joins TRBV5-1 to TRBJ1-3; perhaps TRBD1 as D (5 bases). CDR1 and CDR2 from the germline V gene are SGHRS and YFSETQ. This CDR3 contains 14 residues. The V end lost 2 bases, the J end lost 7 bases, and 13 bases lay between the germline ends. CDR3 DNA sequence: TGCGCCAGCAGCTTCGGCAGGGAAGGCAACACCATATATTTT. It yields the protein CASSFGREGNTIYF.

This clonotype was found many times. The chain couples TRBV4-3 to TRBJ1-4; no firm D call. The V end lost 4 bases, the J end lost 5 bases, and 5 bases lay between the germline ends. The CDR3 is made up of 12 amino acids. From germline, CDR1 is LGHNA and CDR2 YSLEER. CDR3 nucleotides: TGCGCCAGCAGCCGGAGAAATGAAAAACTGTTTTTT. Translation gives CASSRRNEKLFF.

The chain has TRBV6-1 and TRBJ2-4, with D unresolved. Germline V CDR1 and CDR2: MNHNS, SASEGT. This CDR3 region has 15 residues. V was trimmed by 7 bases and J by 0 bases, leaving 13 bases between them. The CDR3 protein is CASKAGPLAKNIQYF. Written as DNA, the CDR3 is TGTGCCAGCAAAGCAGGACCTTTAGCCAAAAACATTCAGTACTTC.

This rearrangement joins TRBV28 to TRBJ1-5; no reliable D call. Germline CDR1 reads MDHEN; CDR2 reads SYDVKM. The CDR3 has 14 residues. V lost 5 bases, J lost 0 bases, and 8 bases lay in between. The CDR3 nucleotides are TGTGCCAGCAGTGTTAACTATAGCAATCAGCCCCAGCATTTT. Protein: CASSVNYSNQPQHF.